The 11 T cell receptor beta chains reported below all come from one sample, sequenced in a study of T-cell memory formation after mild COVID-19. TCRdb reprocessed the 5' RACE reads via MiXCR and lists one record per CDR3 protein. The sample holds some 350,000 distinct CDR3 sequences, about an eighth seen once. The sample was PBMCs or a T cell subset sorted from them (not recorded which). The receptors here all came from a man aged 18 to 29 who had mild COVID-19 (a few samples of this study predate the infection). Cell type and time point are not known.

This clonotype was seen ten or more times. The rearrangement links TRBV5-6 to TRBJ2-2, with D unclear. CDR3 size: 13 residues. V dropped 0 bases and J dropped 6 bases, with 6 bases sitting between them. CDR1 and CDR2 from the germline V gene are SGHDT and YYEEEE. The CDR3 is CASSLDFPGELFF. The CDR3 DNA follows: TGTGCCAGCAGCTTGGACTTCCCCGGGGAGCTGTTTTTT.

CDR3 amino acids: CASSYSDGTYEQYF. The CDR3 DNA follows: TGTGCCAGCAGTTACTCCGACGGGACCTACGAGCAGTACTTC. The chain is built from TRBV6-2 or TRBV6-3 and TRBJ2-7, with D possibly TRBD2 on 5 matching bases. V was clipped by 0 bases and J by 2 bases, with 8 bases between them. In germline, CDR1 is MNHEY, CDR2 SVGEGT. The CDR3 covers 14 residues.

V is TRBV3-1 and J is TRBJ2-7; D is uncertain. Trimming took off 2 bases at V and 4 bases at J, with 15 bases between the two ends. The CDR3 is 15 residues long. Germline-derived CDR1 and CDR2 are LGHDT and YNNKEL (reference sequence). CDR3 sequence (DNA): TGTGCCAGCAGCCAACGCTTGGCGGCTTGGTACGAGCAGTACTTC. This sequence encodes CASSQRLAAWYEQYF.

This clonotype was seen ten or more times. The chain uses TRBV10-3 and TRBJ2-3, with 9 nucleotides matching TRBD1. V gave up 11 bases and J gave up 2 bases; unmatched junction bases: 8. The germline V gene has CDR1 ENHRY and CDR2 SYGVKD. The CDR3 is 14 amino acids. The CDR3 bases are TGTGCCTCGAAGGGACAGGGACCCACAGATACGCAGTATTTT. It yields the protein CASKGQGPTDTQYF.

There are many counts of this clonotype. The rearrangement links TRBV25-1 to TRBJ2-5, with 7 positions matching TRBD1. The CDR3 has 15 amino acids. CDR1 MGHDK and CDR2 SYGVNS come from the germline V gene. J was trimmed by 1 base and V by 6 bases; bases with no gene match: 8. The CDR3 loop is CASSHDRAFQETQYF. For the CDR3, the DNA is TGTGCCAGCAGCCATGACAGGGCGTTCCAAGAGACCCAGTACTTC.

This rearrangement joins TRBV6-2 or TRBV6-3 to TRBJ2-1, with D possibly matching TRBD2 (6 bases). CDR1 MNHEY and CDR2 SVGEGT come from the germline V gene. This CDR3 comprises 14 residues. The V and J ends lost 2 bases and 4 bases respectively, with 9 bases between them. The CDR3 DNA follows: TGTGCCAGCAGTTACCGGGGAGGATACAATGAGCAGTTCTTC. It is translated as CASSYRGGYNEQFF.

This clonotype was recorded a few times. The CDR3 sequence: CASSRQYEQYF. CDR3 coding DNA: TGTGCCAGCAGCCGGCAGTACGAGCAGTACTTC. The V call is TRBV12-3 or TRBV12-4, the J call TRBJ2-7; D is uncertain. V was cut by 6 bases and J by 4 bases, with 7 bases left in between. This CDR3 region has 11 residues.

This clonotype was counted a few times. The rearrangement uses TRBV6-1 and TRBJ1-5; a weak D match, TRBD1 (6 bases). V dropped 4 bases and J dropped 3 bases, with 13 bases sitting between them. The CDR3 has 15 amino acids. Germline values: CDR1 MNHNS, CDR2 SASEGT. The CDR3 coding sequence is TGTGCCAGCAGTGTTCGGACAGCACCCAATCAGCCCCAGCATTTT. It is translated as CASSVRTAPNQPQHF.

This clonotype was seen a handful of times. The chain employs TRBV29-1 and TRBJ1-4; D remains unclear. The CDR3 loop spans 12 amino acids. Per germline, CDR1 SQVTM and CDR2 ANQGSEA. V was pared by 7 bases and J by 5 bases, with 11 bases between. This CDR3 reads CSAVMENEKLFF. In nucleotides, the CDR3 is TGCAGCGCGGTTATGGAGAATGAAAAACTGTTTTTT.

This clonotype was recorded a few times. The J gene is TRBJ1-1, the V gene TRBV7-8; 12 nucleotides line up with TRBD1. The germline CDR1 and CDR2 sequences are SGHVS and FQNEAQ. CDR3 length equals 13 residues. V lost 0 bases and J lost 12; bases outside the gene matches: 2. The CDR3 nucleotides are TGTGCCAGCAGCTTAGCGGGACAGGGGGCGTCTTTCTTT. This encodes CASSLAGQGASFF.

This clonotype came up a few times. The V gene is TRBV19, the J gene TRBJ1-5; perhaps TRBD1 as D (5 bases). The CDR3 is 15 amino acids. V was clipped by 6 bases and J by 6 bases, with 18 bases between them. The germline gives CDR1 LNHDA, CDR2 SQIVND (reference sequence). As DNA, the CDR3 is TGTGCCAGTAGCCCCTTTATGAGGGGACGTCAGCCCCAGCATTTT. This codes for CASSPFMRGRQPQHF.